The 16 T cell receptor beta chains in this list originate from one sample, sequenced in a study of CD8 T cells in Susac syndrome. About 0.5 to 1 ug RNA was reverse transcribed with random hexamers. TCRdb reprocessed the immunoSEQ multiplex PCR reads with MiXCR, giving one entry per CDR3 protein. The repertoire holds approximately 160,000 distinct CDR3 sequences, around 93% seen once, with about 0.088% in the top ten. Sequencing was carried out using CD4+ T cells from PBMCs. All receptors come from a human donor with multiple sclerosis.

The chain has TRBV5-4 and TRBJ2-1, with 11 bases aligning to TRBD2. The CDR3 length is 18 residues. Losses at the gene ends were 3 bases for V and 1 base for J; bases not matched to a gene: 9. Looked up from germline, CDR1 is SGHNT and CDR2 is YYREEE (reference sequence). CDR3 loop: CASSSPTSGIGSYNEQFF. The CDR3 DNA reads TGTGCCAGCAGCTCCCCGACTAGCGGGATTGGGTCCTACAATGAGCAGTTCTTC. The variable domain in full, with the rest retrieved from reference TRBV5-4 and TRBJ2-1, is ETGVTQSPTHLIKTRGQQVTLRCSSQSGHNTVSWYQQALGQGPQFIFQYYREEENGRGNFPPRFSGLQFPNYSSELNVNALELDDSALYLCASSSPTSGIGSYNEQFFGPGTRLTVL.

The rearrangement joins TRBV20-1 to TRBJ1-1, with a tentative D call TRBD1 (6 bases). The CDR3 length is 12 residues. CDR1 is DFQATT and CDR2 is SNEGSKA in the germline V gene (reference sequence). The V end was cut by 5 bases, the J end by 11 bases, with 18 bases between. CDR3: CSAPRGGSDAFF. CDR3 nucleotides: TGCAGTGCTCCTCGGGGGGGCTCGGATGCTTTCTTT.

The chain employs TRBV4-2 and TRBJ2-3; D possibly uses TRBD1 or TRBD2 (5 bases each). V was cut by 3 bases and J by 0 bases, with 16 bases left in between. Germline V CDR1 and CDR2: LGHNA, YNFKEQ. CDR3 length: 17 amino acids. This CDR3 is CASSQSPGTPSTDTQYF. In nucleotides, the CDR3 is TGTGCCAGCAGCCAGTCTCCCGGGACCCCGAGCACAGATACGCAGTATTTT.

The genes are TRBV28 and TRBJ1-2; the D is unclear. The CDR3 is 12 residues long. Trimming took off 7 bases at V and 2 bases at J, with 8 bases between the two ends. Per the germline V gene, CDR1 is MDHEN and CDR2 is SYDVKM. DNA of the CDR3: TGTGCCAGCATGGAGGGAAACTATGGCTACACCTTC. Protein product: CASMEGNYGYTF.

This chain links TRBV10-3 with TRBJ1-6; 8 bases are a match to TRBD1. J was trimmed by 9 bases and V by 8 bases; bases with no gene match: 15. The CDR3 is made up of 16 amino acids. Germline V gene sequence: CDR1 ENHRY, CDR2 SYGVKD. The CDR3 sequence is CAIRTDAGQGGSPLHF. The CDR3 region has the DNA TGTGCCATCCGGACTGACGCCGGACAGGGAGGTTCACCCCTCCACTTT.

The chain couples TRBV3-1 to TRBJ2-1, with a weak D call TRBD2 (6 bases). CDR1 and CDR2 from the germline V gene are LGHDT and YNNKEL (reference sequence). This CDR3 comprises 15 residues. Trimming pared 1 base from V and 5 bases from J, leaving 12 bases between. CDR3 DNA sequence: TGTGCCAGCAGCCAAGGGAGGGGTTTGGACAATGAGCAGTTCTTC. This sequence encodes CASSQGRGLDNEQFF.

V gene TRBV20-1 combines with J gene TRBJ2-5; 9 positions match TRBD2. The CDR3 covers 16 residues. Germline CDR1 is DFQATT and CDR2 is SNEGSKA (reference sequence). Trimming cost V 4 bases and J 0 bases; bases outside gene matches: 9. The CDR3 is CSAKPISGGYQETQYF. CDR3 sequence (DNA): TGCAGTGCTAAGCCTATTAGCGGGGGATACCAAGAGACCCAGTACTTC.

This chain connects TRBV30 to TRBJ1-5, with D uncertain. The CDR3 runs to 13 residues. V was clipped by 0 bases and J by 3 bases, with 6 bases between them. Germline loops: CDR1 GTSNPN, CDR2 SVGIG (reference sequence). The CDR3 DNA reads as TGTGCCTGGAGTGTACGGTACAATCAGCCCCAGCATTTT. Protein sequence: CAWSVRYNQPQHF.

The chain links TRBV3-1 to TRBJ1-2, with D maybe TRBD1 (6 bases). Germline CDR1 and CDR2: LGHDT and YNNKEL (reference sequence). The CDR3 runs 13 residues. Trimming took 0 bases from V and 8 from J, leaving 10 bases between them. The CDR3 region is CASSQDTGNGYTF. The CDR3 bases are TGTGCCAGCAGCCAAGATACAGGGAACGGCTACACCTTC.

V and J are TRBV6-2 or TRBV6-3 and TRBJ2-1, with TRBD2 identical over 8 bases. The CDR3 has 13 residues. The germline CDR1 and CDR2 sequences are MNHEY and SVGEGT. V trimming: 4 bases; J trimming: 6 bases; junction bases outside the gene matches: 2. The CDR3, as DNA: TGTGCCAGCAGTTCCGGGACTAGCAATGAGCAGTTCTTC. This codes for CASSSGTSNEQFF.

This sequence joins TRBV4-1 and TRBJ1-3, with D perhaps matching TRBD1 (5 bases). Germline V lookup: CDR1 MGHRA, CDR2 YSYEKL. Deletions cut 7 bases from V and 4 bases from J, with 20 bases between. CDR3 size: 16 residues. Here the CDR3 DNA reads TGCGCCAGCACCAAAGAAGGAGTGGGGGTCGGAAACACCATATATTTT. This encodes CASTKEGVGVGNTIYF.

The chain combines TRBV10-2 with TRBJ1-2; D is uncertain. This CDR3 comprises 12 residues. V was cut by 4 bases and J by 4 bases, with 7 bases left in between. Looked up from germline, CDR1 is WSHSY and CDR2 is SAAADI. Here the CDR3 DNA reads TGCGCCAGCAGTGCTGCGGTCTATGGCTACACCTTC. It yields the protein CASSAAVYGYTF.

The chain employs TRBV20-1 and TRBJ2-5, with TRBD2 matching 11 bases. The germline gives CDR1 DFQATT, CDR2 SNEGSKA (reference sequence). This CDR3 comprises 15 residues. Unmatched junction bases numbered 6, after V lost 1 base and J lost 5 bases. The CDR3 DNA reads as TGCAGTGCTAGAGTAGCGGGAGGGCCAAGGGAGACCCAGTACTTC. Amino acid sequence: CSARVAGGPRETQYF.

The rearrangement joins TRBV10-3 to TRBJ2-2, with D tentatively TRBD2 (5 bases). CDR1 and CDR2 (germline): ENHRY, SYGVKD. There are 14 residues in the CDR3. V dropped 3 bases and J dropped 6 bases, with 11 bases sitting between them. This CDR3 reads CAISDSSKAGELFF. The CDR3 DNA reads TGTGCCATCAGTGATTCTAGCAAGGCCGGGGAGCTGTTTTTT.

The rearrangement links TRBV2 to TRBJ2-1; D possibly corresponds to TRBD2 (6 bases). Looked up from germline, CDR1 is SNHLY and CDR2 is FYNNEI. This CDR3 has 15 amino acids. V dropped 1 base and J dropped 6 bases, with 13 bases sitting between them. The CDR3 nucleotides are TGTGCCAGCAGTGAAGGTGCGCGGACTACCAATGAGCAGTTCTTC. It translates to CASSEGARTTNEQFF.

This chain links TRBV2 with TRBJ1-2; D ambiguous. Deletions cut 1 base from V and 6 bases from J, with 12 bases between. The CDR3 has 14 amino acids. Germline loops: CDR1 SNHLY, CDR2 FYNNEI. CDR3 protein: CASSEGQVNNGYTF. The CDR3 nucleotides read TGTGCCAGCAGTGAAGGGCAGGTGAATAATGGCTACACCTTC.